Here is one T cell receptor (beta chain) with its context. The CDR3 is 13 amino acids. Germline V gene lookup returns CDR1 MNHEY and CDR2 SVGAGI. V lost 3 bases, J lost 5 bases, and 11 bases lay in between. The entry originates in a study of control samples from healthy donors and cancer patients. Some clones are missing from TCRdb's copy, which holds only in-frame ones; the method was immunoSEQ multiplex PCR. The repertoire includes tens of thousands of clones, about 90% of them detected once, and 35% to 50% sits in the top ten. The chain uses TRBV6-5 and TRBJ2-7; tentatively, D is TRBD1 or TRBD2 (6 bases each). The sequenced sample was PBMCs. The sequence was obtained from a man aged 50-59 years with head and neck cancer. The DNA for the CDR3 is TGTGCCAGCAGTTATGGGGGGCCGGACGAGCAGTACTTC. Protein: CASSYGGPDEQYF.